These 27 T cell receptor beta chains came from one sample sequenced in a study of graft-versus-host responses after intestinal transplantation. Sequenced by immunoSEQ multiplex PCR; TCRdb stores in-frame clones only, minus some. The sample lists some 82,000 clones, around 87% occurring once. Their antigens are not known. The input for sequencing was unstimulated CD8+ T cells sorted from spleen or lymph node cells, taken before transplant. Receptor source: a human donor who was the organ donor for an intestinal transplant.

The chain employs TRBV7-6 and TRBJ1-1; D gene unclear. CDR1 and CDR2 from the germline V gene are SGHVS and FNYEAQ. The V end was cut by 3 bases, the J end by 1 base, with 6 bases between. This CDR3 has 13 amino acids. In DNA form, the CDR3 reads TGTGCCAGCAGCTTCGACTCGAACACTGAAGCTTTCTTT. Translating gives CASSFDSNTEAFF. The variable domain in full, completed from reference TRBV7-6 and TRBJ1-1, reads GAGVSQSPRYKVTKRGQDVALRCDPISGHVSLYWYRQALGQGPEFLTYFNYEAQQDKSGLPNDRFSAERPEGSISTLTIQRTEQRDSAMYRCASSFDSNTEAFFGQGTRLTVV.

The V gene is TRBV5-1, the J gene TRBJ2-1, with D possibly TRBD2 on 7 matching bases. Germline CDR1 is SGHRS and CDR2 is YFSETQ. The CDR3 is made up of 15 amino acids. V was clipped by 1 base and J by 7 bases, with 15 bases between them. CDR3 region: CASSLWRGLSNEQFF. Written as DNA, the CDR3 is TGCGCCAGCAGCTTGTGGCGGGGGCTGTCAAATGAGCAGTTCTTC.

The chain couples TRBV4-1 to TRBJ1-2; D ambiguous. Trimming left V 1 base short and J 8 bases short, with 17 bases between. Germline V gene sequence: CDR1 MGHRA, CDR2 YSYEKL. The CDR3 runs 15 residues. DNA of the CDR3: TGCGCCAGCAGCCAAGCAGGAAGCGGGTGGCGAGGCTACACCTTC. Translation: CASSQAGSGWRGYTF.

This rearrangement joins TRBV23-1 to TRBJ2-5, with TRBD1 as a possible D gene (6 bases). TRBV23-1 is designated an ORF whose function remains uncertain. The V gene lost 0 bases and the J gene lost 4 bases, with 12 bases spanning the gap. This CDR3 region has 15 residues. The CDR3 bases are TGCGCCAGCAGTCAATCGGAGCGCAGGGGAGAGACCCAGTACTTC. Amino acid sequence: CASSQSERRGETQYF.

The V and J genes are TRBV7-9 and TRBJ2-4; D is undetermined. V gave up 0 bases and J gave up 1 base, with 10 bases separating them. CDR3 length: 16 residues. In germline, CDR1 is SEHNR, CDR2 FQNEAQ (reference sequence). CDR3 sequence reads: CASSLAESRAKNIQYF. In DNA form, the CDR3 reads TGTGCCAGCAGCTTAGCCGAGAGTAGGGCCAAAAACATTCAGTACTTC.

The chain is built from TRBV5-1 and TRBJ2-1; 9 nucleotides align to TRBD2. V dropped 3 bases and J dropped 7; count of bases not matched to a gene: 5. This CDR3 is 14 amino acids long. CDR1 and CDR2 from the germline V gene are SGHRS and YFSETQ. CDR3 sequence (DNA): TGCGCCAGCAGCTCGGGCGGGGGGGCTAATGAGCAGTTCTTC. Translating gives CASSSGGGANEQFF.

The chain links TRBV30 to TRBJ1-4; D perhaps matches TRBD1 (5 bases). The CDR3 is 14 residues long. Trimming took off 3 bases at V and 14 bases at J, with 22 bases between the two ends. CDR1 is GTSNPN and CDR2 is SVGIG in the germline V gene (reference sequence). The CDR3 sequence is CAWSQGAPSKGLFF. CDR3 sequence (DNA): TGTGCCTGGAGCCAAGGGGCCCCCTCGAAAGGGCTGTTTTTT.

The V gene is TRBV19, the J gene TRBJ1-2; D not resolved. V was shortened by 3 bases and J by 3 bases, with 8 bases between the two germline ends. The CDR3 is made up of 13 amino acids. The germline V gene encodes CDR1 LNHDA and CDR2 SQIVND (reference sequence). Here the CDR3 DNA reads TGTGCCAGTAGTATTCACGACGACTATGGCTACACCTTC. As protein: CASSIHDDYGYTF.

The J gene is TRBJ1-2, the V gene TRBV6-5, with D unresolved. V shed 0 bases and J shed 5 bases, with 10 bases lying between them. The germline CDR1 and CDR2 sequences are MNHEY and SVGAGI. The CDR3 has 14 residues. In nucleotides, the CDR3 is TGTGCCAGCAGTTACTCGGGGAGAACTTATGGCTACACCTTC. Translated: CASSYSGRTYGYTF.

The rearrangement links TRBV4-1 to TRBJ1-5, with TRBD1 identical over 7 bases. From germline, CDR1 is MGHRA and CDR2 YSYEKL. V gave up 3 bases and J gave up 2 bases; unmatched junction bases: 4. This CDR3 has 15 residues. CDR3 in amino acids: CASSHNQGGNQPQHF. CDR3 DNA: TGCGCCAGCAGCCACAATCAGGGGGGCAATCAGCCCCAGCATTTT.

CDR3: CASSYLDREENSPLHF. The DNA of the CDR3 is TGTGCCAGCAGCTATCTCGACAGGGAGGAGAATTCACCCCTCCACTTT. J is TRBJ1-6 and V is TRBV7-8; 7 bases align to TRBD1. Germline V CDR1 and CDR2: SGHVS, FQNEAQ. CDR3 length: 16 amino acids. With 4 bases clipped from V and 7 bases from J, the junction kept 10 bases outside the gene matches.

Note on this clone: Other DNA sequences in this sample translate to the same CDR3. V and J are TRBV10-3 and TRBJ2-2; D unclear. V was cut by 0 bases and J by 3 bases, with 2 bases left in between. Germline V lookup: CDR1 ENHRY, CDR2 SYGVKD. The CDR3 is 13 residues long. The CDR3 loop is CAISESDTGELFF. Here the CDR3 DNA reads TGTGCCATCAGTGAGTCAGACACCGGGGAGCTGTTTTTT.

A few counts support this clone. This chain connects TRBV19 to TRBJ1-1; 9 nucleotides match TRBD1. The CDR3 consists of 14 residues. CDR1 is LNHDA, CDR2 SQIVND, per germline (reference sequence). V dropped 5 bases and J dropped 5; count of bases not matched to a gene: 6. The CDR3 spells CASSLTGGATEAFF. The CDR3 bases are TGTGCCAGTAGTCTGACAGGGGGAGCGACTGAAGCTTTCTTT.

V gene TRBV7-9 combines with J gene TRBJ1-1; perhaps TRBD1 as D (5 bases). Germline V lookup: CDR1 SEHNR, CDR2 FQNEAQ (reference sequence). This CDR3 has 13 residues. V was shortened by 3 bases and J by 7 bases, with 12 bases between the two germline ends. The CDR3 DNA reads as TGTGCCAGCAGCTTCGGGGGATGGGGTGAAGCTTTCTTT. It codes for CASSFGGWGEAFF.

V usage is TRBV9 and J usage is TRBJ2-7; D is perhaps TRBD2 (7 bases). Germline V lookup: CDR1 SGDLS, CDR2 YYNGEE. The V and J ends lost 6 bases and 3 bases respectively, with 19 bases between them. The CDR3 is 15 residues long. The CDR3 region has the DNA TGTGCCAGCACCGAGGGGGGGGACCCTGTCTACGAGCAGTACTTC. Its translation: CASTEGGDPVYEQYF.

V gene TRBV27 combines with J gene TRBJ1-2; D perhaps matches TRBD1 (5 bases). Trimming removed 3 bases at V and 3 bases at J, with 8 bases between. CDR1 is MNHEY, CDR2 SMNVEV, per germline (reference sequence). CDR3 length: 13 residues. CDR3 coding DNA: TGTGCCAGCAGTTTTGGGACTCACTATGGCTACACCTTC. Protein sequence: CASSFGTHYGYTF.

The DNA for the CDR3 is TGTGCCAGCAGTGGTGGGGAAACCGGGGAGCTGTTTTTT. Translated: CASSGGETGELFF. The chain carries TRBV6-4 and TRBJ2-2; D unresolved. V lost 4 bases to trimming and J lost 5 bases, with 8 bases between them. CDR1 MRHNA and CDR2 SNTAGT come from the germline V gene. The CDR3 has 13 residues.

Note on this clone: This CDR3 is also generated by other DNA sequences in the sample. This chain's CDR3 is CASSFLAANTEAFF. The CDR3 coding sequence is TGTGCCAGCAGTTTCCTCGCGGCTAACACTGAAGCTTTCTTT. The J gene is TRBJ1-1, the V gene TRBV6-5; D is uncertain. Germline V gene data show CDR1 as MNHEY and CDR2 as SVGAGI. Deletions cut 4 bases from V and 2 bases from J, with 11 bases between. CDR3 length: 14 amino acids.

This chain connects TRBV27 to TRBJ1-1, with D unresolved. Germline CDR1 is MNHEY and CDR2 is SMNVEV (reference sequence). CDR3 length equals 14 residues. Trimming shortened V by 2 bases and J by 3 bases, and 10 bases separated the two germline ends. The chain's CDR3 is CASSLMGGDTEAFF. In nucleotides, the CDR3 is TGTGCCAGCAGTTTAATGGGTGGGGACACTGAAGCTTTCTTT.

The chain employs TRBV11-2 and TRBJ2-7, with TRBD1 matching over 7 bases. The CDR3 sequence is 16 residues long. Germline loops: CDR1 SGHAT, CDR2 FQNNGV. J lost 2 bases, V lost 1 base, and 8 bases had no gene match. The CDR3 DNA follows: TGTGCCAGCAGCTTAGGACAGGGACCTAACCCCTACGAGCAGTACTTC. This translates into CASSLGQGPNPYEQYF.

The rearrangement joins TRBV2 to TRBJ1-1; a possible D gene is TRBD1 (5 bases). Germline lookup yields CDR1 SNHLY and CDR2 FYNNEI. V was clipped by 3 bases and J by 0 bases, with 14 bases between them. The CDR3 has 16 amino acids. The CDR3 spells CASSDRAPTLNTEAFF. The CDR3 DNA is TGTGCCAGCAGTGACAGGGCGCCAACCCTGAACACTGAAGCTTTCTTT.

This chain links TRBV5-1 with TRBJ2-3; 7 positions match TRBD1. In germline, CDR1 is SGHRS, CDR2 YFSETQ. J gave up 2 bases and V 4 bases, and 7 bases lay outside the gene matches. The CDR3 totals 15 residues. The CDR3: CASSLTTGSTDTQYF. CDR3 bases: TGCGCCAGCAGCCTCACGACAGGGTCCACAGATACGCAGTATTTT.

V and J are TRBV30 and TRBJ2-2; D is uncertain. This CDR3 spans 12 amino acids. Germline V CDR1 and CDR2: GTSNPN, SVGIG (reference sequence). V was trimmed by 0 bases and J by 6 bases, leaving 5 bases between them. CDR3 residues: CAWSVSSGELFF. CDR3 bases: TGTGCCTGGAGTGTGAGTTCCGGGGAGCTGTTTTTT.

The rearrangement links TRBV7-9 to TRBJ2-5, with D uncertain. The closer fit of TRBJ2-7 to the DNA end suggests the J call may be wrong. From germline, CDR1 is SEHNR and CDR2 FQNEAQ (reference sequence). The CDR3 contains 13 residues. This CDR3 is CASSSDWTYEQYF. The CDR3 DNA follows: TGTGCCTCCTCCTCCGACTGGACCTACGAGCAGTACTTC.

This chain links TRBV30 with TRBJ1-1, with D maybe TRBD1 (6 bases). CDR3 length: 13 residues. CDR1 is GTSNPN and CDR2 is SVGIG in the germline V gene (reference sequence). Trimming shortened V by 4 bases and J by 3 bases, and 12 bases separated the two germline ends. CDR3 loop: CAWNRVTDTEAFF. Here the CDR3 DNA reads TGTGCCTGGAACAGGGTCACGGACACTGAAGCTTTCTTT.

The gene calls are TRBV6-1 and TRBJ2-1; TRBD2 matches at 11 bases. Trimming cost V 6 bases and J 7 bases; bases outside gene matches: 8. CDR3 length: 15 amino acids. Germline-derived CDR1 and CDR2 are MNHNS and SASEGT. The CDR3 region has the DNA TGTGCCAGCAGCCGTAGCGGGGGGGCCCCAAATGAGCAGTTCTTC. Protein product: CASSRSGGAPNEQFF.

V usage is TRBV13 and J usage is TRBJ1-1; no definite D call. Per the germline V gene, CDR1 is PRHDT and CDR2 is FYEKMQ (reference sequence). Trimming stripped 0 bases from V and 11 bases from J, with 10 bases between. CDR3 length: 12 residues. CDR3 sequence (DNA): TGTGCCAGCAGCTTAGGAGTGGTCTCGGCTTTCTTT. Its translation: CASSLGVVSAFF.